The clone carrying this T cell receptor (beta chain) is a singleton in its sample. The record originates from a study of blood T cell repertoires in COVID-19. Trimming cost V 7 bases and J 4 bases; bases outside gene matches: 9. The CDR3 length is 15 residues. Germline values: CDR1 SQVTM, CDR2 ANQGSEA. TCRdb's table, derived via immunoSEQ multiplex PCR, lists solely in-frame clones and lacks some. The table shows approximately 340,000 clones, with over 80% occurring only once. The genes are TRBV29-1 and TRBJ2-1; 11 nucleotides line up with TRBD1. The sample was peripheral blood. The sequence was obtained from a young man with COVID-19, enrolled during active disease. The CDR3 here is CSGDLGQGAYNEQFF. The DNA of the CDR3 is TGCAGCGGGGACCTAGGACAGGGGGCTTACAATGAGCAGTTCTTC.